The sequence of this T cell receptor (beta chain) was determined in a study of metastatic and nonmetastatic thyroid tumors (TCRdb year 2020). Study-wide context: The researchers compared repertoires between peripheral blood samples and tumor or nodule tissue samples from patients with malignant or benign thyroid disease. What the study reported, not specific to this receptor: In both blood and tumor samples, malignant tumors were reported to have significantly higher TCR beta diversity than benign nodules.

No treatment had been received by any patient before thyroid surgery. Using T-cell receptor beta sequencing, the researchers looked back retrospectively at clinical samples from patients, gathered between about 2011 and 2019. V loses 0 bases of germline sequence and J loses 2 bases, and the interval between the two ends is 9 bases. The germline V gene sets CDR1 to SGDLS and CDR2 to YYNGEE. There are 14 amino acids in the CDR3, from cysteine to phenylalanine inclusive. Of all the DNA, just the CDR3 is kept, 42 bases in frame from base 1. Ten or more counts support this clone. Its antigen is not yet known. Base-call qualities are not available, and no considerably larger clone is one nucleotide away. Library generation was performed with PCR. The reads were generated on an Illumina HiSeq 4000. High-throughput sequencing was used to profile the TCR beta-chain CDR3 region of each patient. In the source study's methods: CDR3 differences across clinicopathological groups were used to build a classifier for discriminating distant-metastatic papillary thyroid cancer patients. The Shannon index was used to assess repertoire diversity, and the Morisita-Horn index was used to assess tumor-blood repertoire similarity. TCRdb applied fastp at Q25 and MiXCR to the public reads, then kept only in-frame beta chains. TCRdb's processing, not the authors' own work, is the source of the V and J calls. The sample contains about 13,000 clones, roughly a quarter of them found a single time. The leading ten clones occupy less than 60% of the sample.

The rearranged segments are TRBV9 and TRBJ2-7; the D gene cannot be resolved reliably. This receptor was identified in a male donor with papillary thyroid cancer or a benign thyroid nodule (not recorded which). Some clones in this sample may be carry-over from other donors' samples. The sequencing sample was made of blood. The encoded CDR3 is CASSVVAVTYEQYF. The nucleotide sequence reads as follows: TGTGCCAGCAGCGTAGTGGCAGTCACCTACGAGCAGTACTTC.